This T cell receptor (beta chain) originates from a study of shared clonotypes between healthy human individuals. Each subset's genomic DNA was split evenly across several immunoSEQ plates. Assay: immunoSEQ multiplex PCR; the TCRdb copy retains only in-frame clones and omits some. Here the sample spans about half a million clones, around 73% being singletons. The J segment lost 1 base and the V segment lost 6 bases, leaving 15 bases of the junction unmatched. Germline V gene data show CDR1 as SNHLY and CDR2 as FYNNEI. The CDR3 sequence is 19 residues long. The sample comprised PBMCs. The clonotype was recovered from a woman aged 40-49 years in good health. Some clones in this sample may be carry-over from other donors' samples. V and J are TRBV2 and TRBJ1-5, with 10 bases fitting TRBD1. CDR3 region: CASSGTGVRDVESNQPQHF. Here the CDR3 DNA reads TGTGCCAGCAGCGGGACAGGGGTGAGGGACGTCGAGAGCAATCAGCCCCAGCATTTT.